This TCR beta chain is drawn from a study of beta chain features in type 1 diabetes. Whole-study findings and limits: TCRB CDR3s were moderately but significantly shorter in Type 1 diabetes patients in all four CD4+ subsets.

Markers CD45RO/CCR7/CD25/CD127/CD95/CD27 served to sort CD4+ naive, central memory, regulatory and stem cell-like memory cells. Investigators reverse transcribed all isolated RNA, so they sequenced expressed TCRB transcripts. The assay was immunoSEQ multiplex PCR, and TCRdb's table has in-frame clones only and misses some. Among around 500,000 clones listed, approximately 28% were seen once. This CDR3 comprises 13 residues. The germline V gene has CDR1 GTSNPN and CDR2 SVGIG (reference sequence). V was cut by 3 bases and J by 10 bases, with 16 bases left in between. To note about this clone: What it binds is not known.

The sequencing sample was made of naive CD4+ T cells from blood. The chain links TRBV30 to TRBJ1-5; D is ambiguous. The TCR was taken from a young man in good health. DNA of the CDR3: TGTGCCTGGAGCGTGGGTCGTATCAGCCCCCAGCATTTT. This gives the protein CAWSVGRISPQHF.